This T cell receptor (beta chain) was identified during a study of response to subunit inactivated influenza vaccine. General study results and limits: A suggestion made by the authors is that each seasonal influenza vaccination recruits few new T cells.

CDR3 size: 15 residues. Trimming at V came to 5 bases and at J to 2 bases, leaving 9 bases not matched to a gene. This clonotype has ten or more counts. What it binds is not known. TCRdb re-called the RT-PCR reads with MiXCR, one entry per CDR3 protein. The table records over 400,000 distinct CDR3 sequences, roughly 9.7% of them present only once. This TCR came from a man between 50 and 59 years old who received an inactivated influenza vaccine. The sequencing here drew on PBMCs from blood, taken more than 35 days after vaccination. The rearrangement joins TRBV12-3 or TRBV12-4 to TRBJ2-7; 7 bases are a match to TRBD1. The CDR3 nucleotides read TGTGCCAGCAGTCAGATGACAGGGCCAACCTACGAGCAGTACTTC. Its translation is CASSQMTGPTYEQYF.